Listed here are 28 T cell receptor beta chains from one sample, sequenced in a study of beta chain features in type 1 diabetes. Study-level results: Shorter TCRB CDR3s, moderately but significantly so, marked every one of the four CD4+ subsets in Type 1 diabetes patients.

Antigens for these TCRs are unknown. Since all of the isolated RNA was reverse transcribed, expressed TCRB transcripts were what got sequenced. Using immunoSEQ multiplex PCR, the repertoire was profiled, and TCRdb retains in-frame clones only, with some absent. The table includes 300,000 to 400,000 clones, around 9% detected once. Sequences were obtained from central memory CD4+ T cells from blood. The source is a man under 40 with type 1 diabetes.

This clone was detected only a few times. This chain joins TRBV6-6 and TRBJ2-7, with 9 bases fitting TRBD2. With V trimmed by 9 bases and J by 2 bases, 2 bases remained unmatched. Germline CDR1 is MNHNY and CDR2 is SVGAGI (reference sequence). The CDR3 has 12 amino acids. The CDR3 DNA reads TGTGCCAGTGCTAGCGGGGCCTACGAGCAGTACTTC. Translated: CASASGAYEQYF.

This chain links TRBV5-4 with TRBJ2-1; TRBD2 might be the D (6 bases). Germline-derived CDR1 and CDR2 are SGHNT and YYREEE (reference sequence). The CDR3 is 15 amino acids. V was shortened by 1 base and J by 3 bases, with 11 bases between the two germline ends. Here the CDR3 DNA reads TGTGCCAGCAGCTTGCCGAACGGGGGCTACAATGAGCAGTTCTTC. Its translation is CASSLPNGGYNEQFF. Drawing the rest from reference TRBV5-4 and TRBJ2-1, the complete variable domain is ETGVTQSPTHLIKTRGQQVTLRCSSQSGHNTVSWYQQALGQGPQFIFQYYREEENGRGNFPPRFSGLQFPNYSSELNVNALELDDSALYLCASSLPNGGYNEQFFGPGTRLTVL.

This clone came up a few times. A junction boundary mismatches the germline segment, possibly from a read error. This CDR3 is also generated by other DNA sequences in the sample. The V and J genes are TRBV7-2 and TRBJ2-3; no definite D call. Germline CDR1 is SGHTA and CDR2 is FQGNSA. CDR3 length: 15 residues. This CDR3 reads CASSLGPTSTDTQYF. CDR3 nucleotides: TGTGCCAGCAGTTTAGGCCCTACTAGCACAGATACGCAGTATTTT.

This clone has more than one count but fewer than ten. The genes are TRBV9 and TRBJ2-5, with unresolved D. The CDR3 covers 12 residues. V was clipped by 4 bases and J by 5 bases, with 9 bases between them. Germline values: CDR1 SGDLS, CDR2 YYNGEE. The CDR3 region has the DNA TGTGCCAGCAGCCTCGAAGGGGAGACCCAGTACTTC. Protein: CASSLEGETQYF.

This clone was recorded a few times. The chain is built from TRBV19 and TRBJ1-1; no clear D. With 2 bases removed from V and 7 bases from J, the gap between germline ends came to 8 bases. Germline V gene data show CDR1 as LNHDA and CDR2 as SQIVND (reference sequence). The CDR3 contains 12 residues. CDR3 amino acids: CASSINGGEAFF. CDR3 coding DNA: TGTGCCAGTAGTATAAACGGCGGTGAAGCTTTCTTT.

The CDR3 bases are TGTGCCAGCGCCGGGACGGGACCCTACGAGCAGTACTTC. Amino acids: CASAGTGPYEQYF. J is TRBJ2-7 and V is TRBV2; D is perhaps TRBD1 or TRBD2 (5 bases each). The CDR3 length is 13 residues. The germline V gene has CDR1 SNHLY and CDR2 FYNNEI. Trimming stripped 8 bases from V and 2 bases from J, with 13 bases between.

This clone was counted at least ten times. J is TRBJ2-5 and V is TRBV25-1, with 7 bases aligning to TRBD1. J lost 4 bases, V lost 7 bases, and 9 bases had no gene match. This CDR3 spans 14 amino acids. Looked up from germline, CDR1 is MGHDK and CDR2 is SYGVNS. As DNA, the CDR3 is TGTGCCAGCAATCCAACAGGGGCGGGAGAGACCCAGTACTTC. Its protein is CASNPTGAGETQYF.

This clone was seen ten or more times. The gene calls are TRBV19 and TRBJ2-7; 14 nucleotides line up with TRBD2. Germline assignment: CDR1 LNHDA and CDR2 SQIVND (reference sequence). J lost 5 bases, V lost 7 bases, and 7 bases had no gene match. The CDR3 is 15 amino acids. Here the CDR3 reads CASTATSGGANEQYF. As DNA, the CDR3 is TGTGCCAGTACCGCGACTAGCGGGGGGGCCAACGAGCAGTACTTC.

This clone appeared a few times. DNA for the CDR3: TGTGCCAGCAGTCGGAGCGAGGTGTCGCCCCAGCATTTT. This gives the protein CASSRSEVSPQHF. V is TRBV25-1 and J is TRBJ1-5, with unresolved D. Deletions cut 5 bases from V and 9 bases from J, with 14 bases between. Per the germline V gene, CDR1 is MGHDK and CDR2 is SYGVNS. This CDR3 has 13 residues.

This clone has only a few counts. Here the CDR3 DNA reads TGTGCCAGCAGGCCGACAGGGGGCGGAAAAAAACTGTTTTTT. It encodes CASRPTGGGKKLFF. The chain joins TRBV7-2 to TRBJ1-4, with 10 bases aligning to TRBD1. V was pared by 6 bases and J by 9 bases, with 7 bases of the junction left unmatched. The CDR3 is 14 residues long. Germline V lookup: CDR1 SGHTA, CDR2 FQGNSA.

This clone was counted between two and nine times. The rearrangement links TRBV6-5 to TRBJ2-7; 8 bases fit TRBD1. The junction had 2 bases not matched to a gene; V was cut back by 5 bases and J by 5 bases. Germline assignment: CDR1 MNHEY and CDR2 SVGAGI. This CDR3 region has 12 residues. The CDR3 DNA is TGTGCCAGCAGTGGACAGGGCGACGAGCAGTACTTC. Its translation is CASSGQGDEQYF.

This clone was counted at least ten times. Other DNA sequences in this specimen translate into the identical CDR3. This chain uses TRBV7-2 with TRBJ2-6; no definite D call. V lost 1 base and J 0 bases, leaving 4 bases between the germline ends. This CDR3 is built from 15 residues. The germline CDR1 and CDR2 sequences are SGHTA and FQGNSA. This CDR3 is CASSLVGSGANVLTF. The CDR3 nucleotides read TGTGCCAGCAGCTTAGTGGGCTCTGGGGCCAACGTCCTGACTTTC. Combining the CDR3 with reference TRBV7-2 and TRBJ2-6 gives the whole variable domain GAGVSQSPSNKVTEKGKDVELRCDPISGHTALYWYRQSLGQGLEFLIYFQGNSAPDKSGLPSDRFSAERTGGSVSTLTIQRTQQEDSAVYLCASSLVGSGANVLTFGAGSRLTVL.

This clone turned up a few times. The chain links TRBV4-3 to TRBJ2-2; tentatively, D is TRBD1 (5 bases). Germline values: CDR1 LGHNA, CDR2 YSLEER. The CDR3 runs to 16 residues. V dropped 0 bases and J dropped 6 bases, with 14 bases sitting between them. In DNA, the CDR3 is TGCGCCAGCAGCCAAGATCACTCTCAGGGCGCCGGGGAGCTGTTTTTT. Translating it yields CASSQDHSQGAGELFF.

This chain joins TRBV7-2 and TRBJ2-4; TRBD1 agrees at 7 bases. Germline loops: CDR1 SGHTA, CDR2 FQGNSA. CDR3 size: 13 residues. Trimming took 5 bases from V and 8 from J; bases not matched to a gene: 6. Written as DNA, the CDR3 is TGTGCCAGCAGCCCGACAGGGTTCGACATTCAGTACTTC. This gives the protein CASSPTGFDIQYF.

This clone was counted between two and nine times. J is TRBJ1-2 and V is TRBV18; 9 positions agree with TRBD1. The V and J ends lost 3 bases and 3 bases, in that order; junction bases with no gene match: 5. Germline V gives CDR1 KGHSH, CDR2 LQKENI. This CDR3 is built from 15 residues. CDR3 protein: CASSPRQGVDYGYTF. The CDR3 nucleotides are TGTGCCAGCTCACCCCGACAGGGGGTAGACTATGGCTACACCTTC.

This rearrangement joins TRBV20-1 to TRBJ1-2; D call uncertain. The length of the CDR3 is 11 residues. V lost 0 bases and J lost 7, with 6 bases in between. The germline gives CDR1 DFQATT, CDR2 SNEGSKA (reference sequence). The CDR3 nucleotides read TGCAGTGCTAGAGATTCCCTTGGCTACACCTTC. Amino acid sequence: CSARDSLGYTF.

In its sample, this clone was seen many times. The chain combines TRBV11-3 with TRBJ2-3; D is uncertain. The CDR3 is 13 residues long. The germline gives CDR1 SGHNT, CDR2 YENEEA. V dropped 5 bases and J dropped 1 base, with 7 bases sitting between them. This chain's CDR3 is CASSVSGTDTQYF. The CDR3 region has the DNA TGTGCCAGCAGCGTTTCAGGCACAGATACGCAGTATTTT.

V is TRBV7-2 and J is TRBJ2-2; the D is unclear. V gave up 4 bases and J gave up 7 bases, with 10 bases separating them. This CDR3 is 13 amino acids long. Germline loops: CDR1 SGHTA, CDR2 FQGNSA. This CDR3 is CASSSSRSGELFF. As DNA, the CDR3 is TGTGCCAGCAGCTCAAGCAGGAGCGGGGAGCTGTTTTTT.

This clone was counted a few times. The rearrangement links TRBV5-1 to TRBJ2-2; D remains ambiguous. The CDR3 has 18 amino acids. V lost 0 bases, J lost 0 bases, and 15 bases lay in between. Germline values: CDR1 SGHRS, CDR2 YFSETQ. This chain's CDR3 is CASSLAVAFPANTGELFF. The CDR3 DNA reads TGCGCCAGCAGCTTGGCCGTGGCTTTCCCCGCGAACACCGGGGAGCTGTTTTTT.

The J gene is TRBJ2-7, the V gene TRBV7-9; D gene ambiguous. The V end lost 7 bases, the J end lost 2 bases, and 18 bases lay between the germline ends. CDR3 size: 15 residues. Germline V gene data show CDR1 as SEHNR and CDR2 as FQNEAQ (reference sequence). CDR3 amino acids: CASTPPNGKPYEQYF. The CDR3 nucleotides are TGTGCCAGCACCCCCCCTAACGGAAAACCCTACGAGCAGTACTTC.

This clone was observed a handful of times. The gene calls are TRBV28 and TRBJ2-7, with TRBD1 matching over 11 bases. The CDR3 contains 15 residues. V shed 5 bases, J shed 4 bases, and the junction held 7 bases outside the gene matches. The V gene's germline CDR1 is MDHEN and CDR2 SYDVKM. CDR3 bases: TGTGCCAGCAGTCGCCCGGGACAGGGGGAGTACGAGCAGTACTTC. It yields the protein CASSRPGQGEYEQYF.

The chain recombines TRBV7-9 with TRBJ2-3; no definite D call. With 4 bases removed from V and 1 base from J, the gap between germline ends came to 3 bases. Germline CDR1 SEHNR, CDR2 FQNEAQ (reference sequence). The CDR3 runs to 12 residues. This CDR3 reads CASSWGTDTQYF. Here the CDR3 DNA reads TGTGCCAGCAGCTGGGGCACAGATACGCAGTATTTT.

This clone was recorded a few times. V usage is TRBV4-1 and J usage is TRBJ2-1, with TRBD1 as a possible D gene (6 bases). The V gene's germline CDR1 is MGHRA and CDR2 YSYEKL. V was cut by 4 bases and J by 7 bases, with 17 bases left in between. The CDR3 consists of 15 residues. The CDR3 is CASSRNSGEVNEQFF. In nucleotides, the CDR3 is TGCGCCAGCAGCCGAAACTCAGGGGAAGTAAATGAGCAGTTCTTC.

This clone was found a few times. The CDR3, as DNA: TGTGCCAGTAGTGCCGGGACAGGGTATGGCGAGCAGTACTTC. The encoded protein is CASSAGTGYGEQYF. The chain links TRBV19 to TRBJ2-7; TRBD1 agrees at 9 bases. V shed 5 bases, J shed 6 bases, and the junction held 8 bases outside the gene matches. Per germline, CDR1 LNHDA and CDR2 SQIVND (reference sequence). The CDR3 spans 14 residues.

The chain uses TRBV29-1 and TRBJ2-3, with 8 bases lining up with TRBD2. The J segment lost 2 bases and the V segment lost 7 bases, leaving 11 bases of the junction unmatched. Per germline, CDR1 SQVTM and CDR2 ANQGSEA. The CDR3 extends over 15 amino acids. CDR3 nucleotides: TGCAGCGCTGCCGGGGGGGGCCAACTCACAGATACGCAGTATTTT. It encodes CSAAGGGQLTDTQYF.

There are many counts of this clone. The rearrangement links TRBV7-2 to TRBJ2-5; 9 nucleotides align to TRBD2. CDR1 is SGHTA and CDR2 is FQGNSA in the germline V gene. Unmatched junction bases numbered 6, after V lost 5 bases and J lost 2 bases. CDR3 length: 15 amino acids. The CDR3 DNA reads TGTGCCAGCAGCGCCGAGCGGGGGGCGCAAGAGACCCAGTACTTC. Translating it yields CASSAERGAQETQYF. Drawing the rest from reference TRBV7-2 and TRBJ2-5, the complete variable domain is GAGVSQSPSNKVTEKGKDVELRCDPISGHTALYWYRQSLGQGLEFLIYFQGNSAPDKSGLPSDRFSAERTGGSVSTLTIQRTQQEDSAVYLCASSAERGAQETQYFGPGTRLLVL.

V gene TRBV5-1 combines with J gene TRBJ2-7; no reliable D call. Between the trimmed V and J ends, which lost 2 bases and 2 bases, there was a span of 8 bases. The CDR3 covers 13 residues. Germline V gene lookup returns CDR1 SGHRS and CDR2 YFSETQ. CDR3 protein: CASSFGSTYEQYF. The CDR3 region has the DNA TGCGCCAGCAGCTTTGGTTCAACCTACGAGCAGTACTTC.

This chain links TRBV7-6 with TRBJ1-4, with a weak D call TRBD1 (5 bases). The CDR3 is 15 amino acids. V gave up 2 bases and J gave up 7 bases, with 14 bases separating them. Germline assignment: CDR1 SGHVS and CDR2 FNYEAQ. The CDR3 loop is CASSLTGGGGEKLFF. CDR3 coding DNA: TGTGCCAGCAGCTTAACCGGGGGAGGCGGTGAAAAACTGTTTTTT.